This T cell receptor (beta chain) came from a study of T cells in Graves' hyperthyroidism and ophthalmopathy. This clonotype was detected only once. Antigen unknown. The CDR3 spans 14 residues. V was shortened by 0 bases and J by 4 bases, with 7 bases between the two germline ends. CDR1 is MNHEY, CDR2 SVGEGT, per germline. Authors of the study amplified TCR beta CDR3 regions from RNA transcripts. Researchers ran a first-round RT-PCR on the TCR CDR3 using the HTBI primer set. TCRdb reanalysed the multiplex PCR reads using MiXCR and keeps one entry per CDR3 protein. The sample contains 540,000 or so distinct CDR3 sequences, around 16% of which appear only once. Study-wide points: In blood, most of the thyroid clonotypes expanded above 0.001 were also present.

The chain joins TRBV6-2 or TRBV6-3 to TRBJ2-1, with unresolved D. Material: blood. This receptor was obtained from a woman in her 30s with Graves' hyperthyroidism. The CDR3 DNA follows: TGTGCCAGCAGTTACTCAGGAGCATACAATGAGCAGTTCTTC. It is translated as CASSYSGAYNEQFF.